The 21 T cell receptor beta chains below come from one sample, sequenced in a study of T cells in Graves' hyperthyroidism and ophthalmopathy. There were TCR beta CDR3 regions amplified from RNA transcripts. The primer set for the first-round RT-PCR of the TCR CDR3 was HTBI. TCRdb reprocessed the multiplex PCR reads via MiXCR and lists one record per CDR3 protein. The sample has more than 600,000 distinct CDR3 sequences; around 15% are singletons. Sample: blood. These receptor sequences come from a man between 18 and 35 years old with Graves' hyperthyroidism.

This clonotype occurred many times. V gene TRBV6-6 combines with J gene TRBJ2-7; 9 nucleotides align to TRBD2. V trimming: 2 bases; J trimming: 10 bases; junction bases outside the gene matches: 21. Germline-derived CDR1 and CDR2 are MNHNY and SVGAGI (reference sequence). This CDR3 is 18 amino acids long. CDR3 bases: TGTGCCAGCAGTTACGAGATCGAAGCGGGAGGACCCCTACGAGAACAGTACTTC. Protein sequence: CASSYEIEAGGPLREQYF.

This clonotype has ten or more counts. The chain employs TRBV11-1 and TRBJ2-7; 8 bases match TRBD1. The germline V gene has CDR1 SGHAT and CDR2 FQDESV (reference sequence). V was pared by 5 bases and J by 7 bases, with 19 bases of the junction left unmatched. The CDR3 covers 17 residues. CDR3 in amino acids: CASSPGEVGQGLEEQYF. The CDR3 DNA reads as TGTGCCAGCAGCCCTGGAGAAGTCGGACAGGGATTAGAAGAGCAGTACTTC.

The table lists this clonotype with many counts. This rearrangement joins TRBV11-2 to TRBJ2-1, with 13 bases identical to TRBD2. Germline loops: CDR1 SGHAT, CDR2 FQNNGV. V lost 3 bases, J lost 0 bases, and 5 bases stayed unmatched. The CDR3 runs 18 residues. In DNA form, the CDR3 reads TGTGCCAGCAGCTTCGGACTAGCGGGAGCGAGCTCCTACAATGAGCAGTTCTTC. Translating gives CASSFGLAGASSYNEQFF.

This clonotype appeared many times. The chain employs TRBV28 and TRBJ1-5; D might be TRBD1 (6 bases). The CDR3 totals 13 residues. Looked up from germline, CDR1 is MDHEN and CDR2 is SYDVKM. Trimming cost V 6 bases and J 5 bases, with 11 bases left between them. The CDR3, as DNA: TGTGCCAGCAGCTCCCCAGGGGATCAGCCCCAGCATTTT. Its translation is CASSSPGDQPQHF. The complete variable domain, with remaining parts taken from reference TRBV28 and TRBJ1-5, reads DVKVTQSSRYLVKRTGEKVFLECVQDMDHENMFWYRQDPGLGLRLIYFSYDVKMKEKGDIPEGYSVSREKKERFSLILESASTNQTSMYLCASSSPGDQPQHFGDGTRLSIL.

The rearrangement links TRBV6-5 to TRBJ2-2, with 7 bases matching TRBD2. From germline, CDR1 is MNHEY and CDR2 SVGAGI. V trimming: 2 bases; J trimming: 5 bases; junction bases outside the gene matches: 5. CDR3 length: 15 amino acids. In DNA, the CDR3 is TGTGCCAGCAGTTACGGGCGGGAGATAACCGGGGAGCTGTTTTTT. Translating it yields CASSYGREITGELFF.

This clonotype was seen a handful of times. The chain has TRBV4-2 and TRBJ1-2; 8 bases line up with TRBD1. This CDR3 is 15 amino acids long. The trim removed 4 bases at V and 6 bases at J, leaving 10 bases unmatched. CDR1 is LGHNA, CDR2 YNFKEQ, per germline. This CDR3 reads CASSPGATGGDGYTF. CDR3 sequence (DNA): TGTGCCAGCAGCCCCGGGGCCACAGGGGGAGATGGCTACACCTTC.

This clonotype showed up many times. The genes are TRBV5-4 and TRBJ2-2, with 9 bases lining up with TRBD2. The CDR3 length is 16 residues. Trimming cost V 6 bases and J 3 bases; bases outside gene matches: 9. The germline gives CDR1 SGHNT, CDR2 YYREEE (reference sequence). Here the CDR3 reads CASTRLVAGDTGELFF. In nucleotides, the CDR3 is TGTGCCAGCACCCGGTTGGTAGCGGGAGACACCGGGGAGCTGTTTTTT.

This chain uses TRBV27 with TRBJ2-7; D may be TRBD1 (5 bases). Trimming pared 7 bases from V and 0 bases from J, leaving 16 bases between. Germline loops: CDR1 MNHEY, CDR2 SMNVEV (reference sequence). This CDR3 region has 15 residues. CDR3 in DNA: TGTGCCAGCACCGAAGGGGCGTCGAGCTCCTACGAGCAGTACTTC. It codes for CASTEGASSSYEQYF.

The table lists this clonotype with a count of one. This rearrangement joins TRBV6-1 to TRBJ2-3, with 10 positions matching TRBD1. Germline V gene data show CDR1 as MNHNS and CDR2 as SASEGT. Losses at the gene ends were 5 bases for V and 6 bases for J; bases not matched to a gene: 11. The CDR3 contains 16 residues. The CDR3 sequence is CASSRTGGSSGDTQYF. CDR3 bases: TGTGCCAGCAGTCGGACAGGGGGATCGAGCGGTGATACGCAGTATTTT.

In this sample, this clonotype turned up many times. The V gene is TRBV7-2, the J gene TRBJ1-2; D not certain. Germline V lookup: CDR1 SGHTA, CDR2 FQGNSA. V shed 0 bases and J shed 5 bases, with 10 bases lying between them. The CDR3 length is 14 residues. DNA of the CDR3: TGTGCCAGCAGCTTAGCGGAGGACTCATATGGCTACACCTTC. The encoded protein is CASSLAEDSYGYTF.

There are many counts of this clonotype. The rearrangement uses TRBV30 and TRBJ1-5; D possibly corresponds to TRBD1 (5 bases). V lost 7 bases, J lost 2 bases, and 12 bases lay in between. This CDR3 comprises 13 residues. In germline, CDR1 is GTSNPN, CDR2 SVGIG (reference sequence). The DNA for the CDR3 is TGTGCCTACGAAGGAGGGGGCAATCAGCCCCAGCATTTT. Translation gives CAYEGGGNQPQHF.

CDR3 coding DNA: TGTGCCAGCAGCTTGGCCACAGTAACTGGGGCCAACGTCCTGACTTTC. This sequence encodes CASSLATVTGANVLTF. The gene calls are TRBV5-6 and TRBJ2-6; D unresolved. The CDR3 contains 16 residues. Per the germline V gene, CDR1 is SGHDT and CDR2 is YYEEEE. V shed 0 bases and J shed 2 bases, with 9 bases lying between them.

The chain combines TRBV4-1 with TRBJ1-5; D not certain. The CDR3 runs to 16 residues. The V gene's germline CDR1 is MGHRA and CDR2 YSYEKL. V dropped 0 bases and J dropped 7 bases, with 16 bases sitting between them. CDR3 nucleotide sequence: TGCGCCAGCAGCCAAGATAGTCAGGCGAGCCGCCAGCCCCAGCATTTT. Translated, it gives CASSQDSQASRQPQHF.

The J gene is TRBJ2-1, the V gene TRBV14, with a tentative D call TRBD2 (6 bases). The end of the DNA is better explained by TRBJ2-7, so the J call may be wrong. The CDR3 loop spans 15 amino acids. Looked up from germline, CDR1 is SGHDN and CDR2 is FVKESK. The CDR3 DNA reads as TGTGCCAGCAGCCTCGAAAGGAGGGGAAGGAATGAGCAGTACTTC. Amino acids: CASSLERRGRNEQYF.

This chain uses TRBV27 with TRBJ2-1, with 7 bases that match TRBD1. Germline lookup yields CDR1 MNHEY and CDR2 SMNVEV (reference sequence). The CDR3 covers 11 residues. Germline trimming cut 6 bases from V and 13 bases from J; bases unmatched to any gene: 6. The CDR3 coding sequence is TGTGCCAGCAGCGACAGGGACAGCCAGTTCTTC. This codes for CASSDRDSQFF.

CDR3 sequence reads: CASTPTSGYNEQFF. The CDR3 DNA sequence: TGTGCCAGCACTCCGACTAGCGGATACAATGAGCAGTTCTTC. The chain uses TRBV9 and TRBJ2-1; 9 bases are a match to TRBD2. Germline V gene data show CDR1 as SGDLS and CDR2 as YYNGEE. This CDR3 has 14 residues. The trim removed 6 bases at V and 4 bases at J, leaving 5 bases unmatched.

This chain joins TRBV27 and TRBJ2-1; D perhaps matches TRBD2 (5 bases). This CDR3 spans 15 amino acids. Deletions cut 7 bases from V and 6 bases from J, with 19 bases between. In germline, CDR1 is MNHEY, CDR2 SMNVEV (reference sequence). The DNA for the CDR3 is TGTGCCAGCAAACCTGCGGGCGGCAGGACCAATGAGCAGTTCTTC. Translation gives CASKPAGGRTNEQFF.

This clonotype came up a few times. The rearrangement links TRBV5-5 to TRBJ2-1; D may be TRBD2 (5 bases). The CDR3 runs to 16 residues. The germline CDR1 and CDR2 sequences are SGHKS and YYEKEE (reference sequence). V dropped 2 bases and J dropped 7 bases, with 19 bases sitting between them. CDR3 sequence: CASSFDPPRGMNEQFF. CDR3 coding DNA: TGTGCCAGCAGCTTCGACCCCCCCCGAGGGATGAATGAGCAGTTCTTC.

This clonotype was observed at least ten times. V gene TRBV28 combines with J gene TRBJ2-1; tentatively, D is TRBD2 (5 bases). Germline values: CDR1 MDHEN, CDR2 SYDVKM. This CDR3 spans 13 amino acids. Between the trimmed V and J ends, which lost 3 bases and 9 bases, there was a span of 12 bases. The CDR3 region is CASSLAGLIEQFF. In DNA, the CDR3 is TGTGCCAGCAGTTTGGCGGGTCTGATTGAGCAGTTCTTC.

V and J are TRBV9 and TRBJ2-5; D is unclear. CDR1 is SGDLS, CDR2 YYNGEE, per germline. This CDR3 spans 16 amino acids. Trimming took 0 bases from V and 2 from J, leaving 14 bases between them. The CDR3 sequence: CASSVGPGAPQETQYF. The CDR3 bases are TGTGCCAGCAGCGTAGGACCCGGAGCACCTCAAGAGACCCAGTACTTC.

This clonotype was observed a handful of times. V usage is TRBV6-1 and J usage is TRBJ1-4; possible D gene TRBD1, 6 bases. V lost 7 bases and J 0 bases, leaving 18 bases between the germline ends. This CDR3 comprises 17 residues. Per the germline V gene, CDR1 is MNHNS and CDR2 is SASEGT. CDR3 region: CASNPIPDRPTNEKLFF. The CDR3 region has the DNA TGTGCCAGCAACCCTATCCCCGACAGGCCAACTAATGAAAAACTGTTTTTT.